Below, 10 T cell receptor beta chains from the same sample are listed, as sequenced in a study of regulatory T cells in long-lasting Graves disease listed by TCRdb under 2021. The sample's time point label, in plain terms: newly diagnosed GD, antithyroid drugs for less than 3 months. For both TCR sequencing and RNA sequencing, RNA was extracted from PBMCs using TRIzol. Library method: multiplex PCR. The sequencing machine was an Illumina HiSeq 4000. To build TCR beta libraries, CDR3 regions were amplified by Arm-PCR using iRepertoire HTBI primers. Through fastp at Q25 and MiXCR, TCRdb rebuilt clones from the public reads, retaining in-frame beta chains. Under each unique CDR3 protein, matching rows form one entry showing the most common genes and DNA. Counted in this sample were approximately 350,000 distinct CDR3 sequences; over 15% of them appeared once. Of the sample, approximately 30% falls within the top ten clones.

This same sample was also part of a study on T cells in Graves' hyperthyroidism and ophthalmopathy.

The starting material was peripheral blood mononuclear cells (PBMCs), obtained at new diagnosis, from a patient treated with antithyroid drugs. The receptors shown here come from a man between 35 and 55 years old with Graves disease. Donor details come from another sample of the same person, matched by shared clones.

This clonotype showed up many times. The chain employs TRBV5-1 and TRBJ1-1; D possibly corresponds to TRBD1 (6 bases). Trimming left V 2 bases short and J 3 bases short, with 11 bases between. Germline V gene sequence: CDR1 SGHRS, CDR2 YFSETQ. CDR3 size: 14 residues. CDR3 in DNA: TGCGCCAGCAGCTTAGGACAGACACACACTGAAGCTTTCTTT. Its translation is CASSLGQTHTEAFF.

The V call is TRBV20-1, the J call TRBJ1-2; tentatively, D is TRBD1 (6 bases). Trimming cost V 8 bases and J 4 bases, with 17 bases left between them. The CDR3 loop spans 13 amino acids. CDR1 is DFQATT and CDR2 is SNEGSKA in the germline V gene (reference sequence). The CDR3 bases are TGCAGTTCTCTGGGGCAGGGGTTCTATGGCTACACCTTC. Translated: CSSLGQGFYGYTF.

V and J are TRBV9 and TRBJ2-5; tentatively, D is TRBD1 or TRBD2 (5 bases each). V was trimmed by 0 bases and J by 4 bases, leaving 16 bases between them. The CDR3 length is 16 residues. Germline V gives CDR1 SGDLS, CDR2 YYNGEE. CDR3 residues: CASSVGGTPWGETQYF. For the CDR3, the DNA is TGTGCCAGCAGCGTAGGGGGGACCCCCTGGGGAGAGACCCAGTACTTC.

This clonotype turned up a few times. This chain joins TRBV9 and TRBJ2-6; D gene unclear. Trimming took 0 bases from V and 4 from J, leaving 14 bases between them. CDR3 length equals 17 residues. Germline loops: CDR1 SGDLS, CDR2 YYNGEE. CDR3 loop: CASSVGMFRAGANVLTF. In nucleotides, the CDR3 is TGTGCCAGCAGCGTAGGGATGTTTCGAGCCGGGGCCAACGTCCTGACTTTC. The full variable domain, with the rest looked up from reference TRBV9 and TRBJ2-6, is DSGVTQTPKHLITATGQRVTLRCSPRSGDLSVYWYQQSLDQGLQFLIQYYNGEERAKGNILERFSAQQFPDLHSELNLSSLELGDSALYFCASSVGMFRAGANVLTFGAGSRLTVL.

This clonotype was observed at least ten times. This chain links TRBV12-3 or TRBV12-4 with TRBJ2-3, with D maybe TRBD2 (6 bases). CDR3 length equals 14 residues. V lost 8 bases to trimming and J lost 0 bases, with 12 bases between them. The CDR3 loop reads CASQRGLSTDTQYF. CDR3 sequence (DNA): TGTGCCAGCCAACGGGGACTTAGCACAGATACGCAGTATTTT.

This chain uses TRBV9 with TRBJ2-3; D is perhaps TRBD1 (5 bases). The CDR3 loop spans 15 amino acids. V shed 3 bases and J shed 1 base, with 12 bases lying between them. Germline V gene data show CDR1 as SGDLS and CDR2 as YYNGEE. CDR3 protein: CASSAIVTGTDTQYF. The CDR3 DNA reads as TGTGCCAGCAGCGCGATTGTGACAGGCACAGATACGCAGTATTTT.

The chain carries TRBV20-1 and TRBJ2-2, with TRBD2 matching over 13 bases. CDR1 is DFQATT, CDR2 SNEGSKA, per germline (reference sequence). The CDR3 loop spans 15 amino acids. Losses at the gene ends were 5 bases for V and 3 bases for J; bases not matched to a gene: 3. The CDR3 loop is CSALLAGGYTGELFF. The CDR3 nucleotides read TGCAGTGCTTTACTAGCGGGGGGGTACACCGGGGAGCTGTTTTTT.

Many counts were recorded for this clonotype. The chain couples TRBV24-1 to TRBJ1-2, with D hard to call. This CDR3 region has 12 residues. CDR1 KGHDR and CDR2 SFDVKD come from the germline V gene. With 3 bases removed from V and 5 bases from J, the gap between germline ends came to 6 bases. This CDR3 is CATSDERYGYTF. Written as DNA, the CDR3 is TGTGCCACCAGTGATGAGAGGTATGGCTACACCTTC.

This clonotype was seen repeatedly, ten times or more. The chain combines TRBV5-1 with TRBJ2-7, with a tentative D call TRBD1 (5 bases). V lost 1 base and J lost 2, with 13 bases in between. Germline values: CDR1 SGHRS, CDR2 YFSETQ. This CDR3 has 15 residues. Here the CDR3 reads CASSLQGNPTYEQYF. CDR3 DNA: TGCGCCAGCAGCTTGCAGGGTAACCCTACCTACGAGCAGTACTTC. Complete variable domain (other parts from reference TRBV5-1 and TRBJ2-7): KAGVTQTPRYLIKTRGQQVTLSCSPISGHRSVSWYQQTPGQGLQFLFEYFSETQRNKGNFPGRFSGRQFSNSRSEMNVSTLELGDSALYLCASSLQGNPTYEQYFGPGTRLTVT.

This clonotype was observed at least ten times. CDR3 in amino acids: CASSLGQGVDEQFF. CDR3 nucleotides: TGTGCCAGCAGTCTCGGACAGGGGGTGGATGAGCAGTTCTTC. The chain combines TRBV28 with TRBJ2-1; 10 nucleotides align to TRBD1. Unmatched junction bases numbered 6, after V lost 5 bases and J lost 8 bases. CDR1 is MDHEN and CDR2 is SYDVKM in the germline V gene. The CDR3 contains 14 residues.